Below are 31 T cell receptor beta chains sequenced from a single sample in a study of CD8+ T cells in alopecia areata. RNA extraction and reverse transcription yielded cDNA as sequencing template. Sequencing used immunoSEQ multiplex PCR; TCRdb keeps in-frame clones, though not all of them. The sample holds about 97,000 clones, around 38% seen once. The material sequenced was CD4+ T cells sorted from blood. These receptor sequences come from a human donor with alopecia areata.

J is TRBJ2-1 and V is TRBV7-2; D uncertain. V was pared by 2 bases and J by 4 bases, with 6 bases between. Germline V gene lookup returns CDR1 SGHTA and CDR2 FQGNSA. The CDR3 spans 13 residues. The CDR3 spells CASSLSEYNEQFF. In DNA, the CDR3 is TGTGCCAGCAGCTTAAGCGAGTACAATGAGCAGTTCTTC.

Only one count was recorded for this clone. The chain uses TRBV5-4 and TRBJ2-5, with D perhaps TRBD1 (5 bases). V was shortened by 5 bases and J by 4 bases, with 15 bases between the two germline ends. The length of the CDR3 is 14 residues. Germline CDR1 reads SGHNT; CDR2 reads YYREEE (reference sequence). CDR3: CASRPDVQGETQYF. The CDR3 nucleotides read TGTGCCAGCAGGCCCGATGTTCAGGGAGAGACCCAGTACTTC.

This clone turned up a few times. J is TRBJ2-5 and V is TRBV2; the D call may be TRBD1 or TRBD2 (5 bases each). The CDR3 runs to 12 residues. Trimming took 9 bases from V and 1 from J, leaving 9 bases between them. CDR1 SNHLY and CDR2 FYNNEI come from the germline V gene. The CDR3 is CASLGPQETQYF. The CDR3 DNA follows: TGTGCCAGTTTGGGACCCCAAGAGACCCAGTACTTC.

J is TRBJ2-1 and V is TRBV5-1; a weak D match, TRBD1 (5 bases). This CDR3 is built from 17 residues. Trimming shortened V by 0 bases and J by 0 bases, and 13 bases separated the two germline ends. Germline-derived CDR1 and CDR2 are SGHRS and YFSETQ. The CDR3 region has the DNA TGCGCCAGCAGCTTGGAGACAGCTAAAACCTCCTACAATGAGCAGTTCTTC. Translating gives CASSLETAKTSYNEQFF.

J is TRBJ2-5 and V is TRBV30; either TRBD1 or TRBD2 may supply D (6 bases each). The CDR3 is 14 residues long. V lost 0 bases to trimming and J lost 5 bases, with 13 bases between them. In germline, CDR1 is GTSNPN, CDR2 SVGIG (reference sequence). The CDR3 DNA reads TGTGCCTGGAGTGTGGGGGGCGGATGGGAGACCCAGTACTTC. Protein: CAWSVGGGWETQYF.

This clone came up a few times. CDR3 amino acids: CSVQREGFTDTQYF. The CDR3 DNA reads as TGCAGCGTGCAGCGGGAGGGCTTCACAGATACGCAGTATTTT. The gene calls are TRBV29-1 and TRBJ2-3; 10 bases are a match to TRBD2. In germline, CDR1 is SQVTM, CDR2 ANQGSEA. This CDR3 comprises 14 residues. J gave up 2 bases and V 6 bases, and 5 bases lay outside the gene matches.

There are a few counts of this clone. The gene calls are TRBV2 and TRBJ2-5, with 10 positions matching TRBD1. The CDR3 covers 16 residues. Germline V gene data show CDR1 as SNHLY and CDR2 as FYNNEI. The V and J ends lost 11 bases and 4 bases, in that order; junction bases with no gene match: 16. CDR3 nucleotide sequence: TGTGCCGCACCGACAAAATTAGACAGGGGGCGAGAGACCCAGTACTTC. Its translation: CAAPTKLDRGRETQYF. Looking up the rest from reference TRBV2 and TRBJ2-5 gives the full variable domain: EPEVTQTPSHQVTQMGQEVILRCVPISNHLYFYWYRQILGQKVEFLVSFYNNEISEKSEIFDDQFSVERPDGSNFTLKIRSTKLEDSAMYFCAAPTKLDRGRETQYFGPGTRLLVL.

The chain carries TRBV7-2 and TRBJ2-7; a weak D match, TRBD1 (6 bases). The CDR3 covers 15 residues. The germline CDR1 and CDR2 sequences are SGHTA and FQGNSA. V was pared by 2 bases and J by 6 bases, with 17 bases between. CDR3 sequence (DNA): TGTGCCAGCAGCTTAAGTCAGGGGTCGCTGGGCGAGCAGTACTTC. Translating gives CASSLSQGSLGEQYF.

The chain links TRBV28 to TRBJ2-1; TRBD1 matches 10 bases. This CDR3 region has 15 residues. V lost 5 bases and J lost 5; bases outside the gene matches: 6. Germline CDR1 reads MDHEN; CDR2 reads SYDVKM. The CDR3 loop is CASSQAGTGDNEQFF. The CDR3 DNA reads TGTGCCAGCAGTCAAGCCGGGACAGGGGACAATGAGCAGTTCTTC. Using reference TRBV28 and TRBJ2-1 for the parts outside the CDR3, the full variable domain is DVKVTQSSRYLVKRTGEKVFLECVQDMDHENMFWYRQDPGLGLRLIYFSYDVKMKEKGDIPEGYSVSREKKERFSLILESASTNQTSMYLCASSQAGTGDNEQFFGPGTRLTVL.

The count of this clone is one. The gene calls are TRBV2 and TRBJ1-6; weak D call: TRBD1 (6 bases). CDR3 length: 13 residues. The germline V gene has CDR1 SNHLY and CDR2 FYNNEI. V was shortened by 6 bases and J by 9 bases, with 12 bases between the two germline ends. CDR3 sequence (DNA): TGTGCCAGCAGAGGACAGCAAAGTTCACCCCTCCACTTT. It is translated as CASRGQQSSPLHF. Drawing the rest from reference TRBV2 and TRBJ1-6, the complete variable domain is EPEVTQTPSHQVTQMGQEVILRCVPISNHLYFYWYRQILGQKVEFLVSFYNNEISEKSEIFDDQFSVERPDGSNFTLKIRSTKLEDSAMYFCASRGQQSSPLHFGNGTRLTVT.

The chain joins TRBV28 to TRBJ2-1, with 7 bases identical to TRBD2. Losses at the gene ends were 7 bases for V and 7 bases for J; bases not matched to a gene: 7. The CDR3 spans 13 residues. Per germline, CDR1 MDHEN and CDR2 SYDVKM. The CDR3 DNA follows: TGTGCCAGCAAAGAGGGAGGGTGGAATGAGCAGTTCTTC. This gives the protein CASKEGGWNEQFF.

CDR3 protein: CASSLGTEAFF. CDR3 coding DNA: TGTGCCAGCTCACTGGGGACTGAAGCTTTCTTT. The chain combines TRBV18 with TRBJ1-1; the D is unclear. Looked up from germline, CDR1 is KGHSH and CDR2 is LQKENI. V lost 4 bases to trimming and J lost 5 bases, with 5 bases between them. The CDR3 extends over 11 amino acids.

This chain connects TRBV19 to TRBJ2-7; 9 bases agree with TRBD1. J was trimmed by 5 bases and V by 5 bases; bases with no gene match: 10. Germline assignment: CDR1 LNHDA and CDR2 SQIVND (reference sequence). The CDR3 spans 15 residues. In DNA form, the CDR3 reads TGTGCCAGTAGTTCCGTCGGACAGGGGAAGAACGAGCAGTACTTC. It encodes CASSSVGQGKNEQYF.

The chain links TRBV5-1 to TRBJ2-7; TRBD1 agrees at 7 bases. V lost 3 bases, J lost 0 bases, and 3 bases stayed unmatched. This CDR3 is 14 amino acids long. Germline V gene lookup returns CDR1 SGHRS and CDR2 YFSETQ. CDR3 coding DNA: TGCGCCAGCAGCTCGGGGACAGTCTCCTACGAGCAGTACTTC. Translating gives CASSSGTVSYEQYF.

This rearrangement joins TRBV29-1 to TRBJ2-5, with 8 positions matching TRBD1. V dropped 7 bases and J dropped 4; count of bases not matched to a gene: 14. CDR3 length: 15 residues. Germline loops: CDR1 SQVTM, CDR2 ANQGSEA. Written as DNA, the CDR3 is TGCAGCGCGGCAGGGGGCAGGGGTTGGTCAGAGACCCAGTACTTC. As protein: CSAAGGRGWSETQYF. Drawing the rest from reference TRBV29-1 and TRBJ2-5, the complete variable domain is SAVISQKPSRDICQRGTSLTIQCQVDSQVTMMFWYRQQPGQSLTLIATANQGSEATYESGFVIDKFPISRPNLTFSTLTVSNMSPEDSSIYLCSAAGGRGWSETQYFGPGTRLLVL.

The chain uses TRBV29-1 and TRBJ2-1; perhaps D is TRBD1 or TRBD2 (5 bases each). CDR3 length equals 13 residues. V lost 0 bases to trimming and J lost 10 bases, with 13 bases between them. Per the germline V gene, CDR1 is SQVTM and CDR2 is ANQGSEA. CDR3 bases: TGCAGCGTTGAAGATTGGGGGAGAGGCGAGCAGTTCTTC. It translates to CSVEDWGRGEQFF.

V gene TRBV6-5 combines with J gene TRBJ2-7, with a tentative D call TRBD2 (6 bases). This CDR3 spans 10 amino acids. V dropped 8 bases and J dropped 6 bases, with 8 bases sitting between them. CDR1 and CDR2 (germline): MNHEY, SVGAGI. Here the CDR3 reads CASGGAEQYF. In DNA form, the CDR3 reads TGTGCCAGCGGAGGGGCCGAGCAGTACTTC.

This clone has more than one count but fewer than ten. The rearrangement joins TRBV7-8 to TRBJ2-3, with 7 bases lining up with TRBD2. The CDR3 sequence is 17 residues long. From germline, CDR1 is SGHVS and CDR2 FQNEAQ. V was clipped by 5 bases and J by 4 bases; unmatched bases: 15. CDR3 in amino acids: CASSPKVAGVGADTQYF. CDR3 bases: TGTGCCAGCAGCCCAAAAGTCGCGGGGGTCGGGGCAGATACGCAGTATTTT.

The rearrangement links TRBV9 to TRBJ2-1; 11 bases line up with TRBD2. CDR1 SGDLS and CDR2 YYNGEE come from the germline V gene. The ends lost 3 bases at V and 3 bases at J; junction bases unmatched: 2. The CDR3 has 15 residues. For the CDR3, the DNA is TGTGCCAGCAGCGAGGGGACTAGCGGCTACAATGAGCAGTTCTTC. This gives the protein CASSEGTSGYNEQFF.

The rearrangement links TRBV6-1 to TRBJ1-1; D gene unclear. V was shortened by 5 bases and J by 10 bases, with 14 bases between the two germline ends. CDR1 and CDR2 (germline): MNHNS, SASEGT. The CDR3 has 12 amino acids. The CDR3 DNA sequence: TGTGCCAGCAGTCAGGACTATGAGGCAGCTTTCTTT. Its protein product is CASSQDYEAAFF.

The V gene is TRBV27, the J gene TRBJ1-1, with D perhaps TRBD1 (5 bases). Per the germline V gene, CDR1 is MNHEY and CDR2 is SMNVEV (reference sequence). The CDR3 has 15 amino acids. Trimming removed 5 bases from V and 0 bases from J, with 13 bases in between. The CDR3 DNA sequence: TGTGCCAGCAGTCCCAGACAGCTAATGAACACTGAAGCTTTCTTT. Amino acid sequence: CASSPRQLMNTEAFF.

The chain has TRBV29-1 and TRBJ2-5; tentative D call: TRBD2 (7 bases). This CDR3 comprises 14 residues. Trimming cost V 7 bases and J 1 base, with 16 bases left between them. In germline, CDR1 is SQVTM, CDR2 ANQGSEA. CDR3 region: CSANGGGGQETQYF. DNA of the CDR3: TGCAGCGCTAATGGGGGGGGCGGCCAAGAGACCCAGTACTTC.

This clone appeared once. An end of the junction differs from the germline gene, which may be a read error. The genes are TRBV29-1 and TRBJ1-1; 7 nucleotides align to TRBD1. This CDR3 comprises 13 residues. Germline V gene sequence: CDR1 SQVTM, CDR2 ANQGSEA. DNA for the CDR3: TGCAGCGTCCTGACAGGGTCGGGCACTGAAGCTTCCTTT. This codes for CSVLTGSGTEASF.

This clone was detected a few times. J is TRBJ2-5 and V is TRBV7-9; D unresolved. The CDR3 is 14 amino acids. Germline CDR1 and CDR2: SEHNR and FQNEAQ (reference sequence). Trimming removed 1 base from V and 1 base from J, with 7 bases in between. The CDR3 here is CASSLGTPQETQYF. DNA of the CDR3: TGTGCCAGCAGCTTAGGGACCCCCCAAGAGACCCAGTACTTC. Looking up the rest from reference TRBV7-9 and TRBJ2-5 gives the full variable domain: DTGVSQNPRHKITKRGQNVTFRCDPISEHNRLYWYRQTLGQGPEFLTYFQNEAQLEKSRLLSDRFSAERPKGSFSTLEIQRTEQGDSAMYLCASSLGTPQETQYFGPGTRLLVL.

The count of this clone is one. The chain couples TRBV6-5 to TRBJ1-1; D is unclear. The CDR3 length is 13 residues. Per the germline V gene, CDR1 is MNHEY and CDR2 is SVGAGI. With 2 bases removed from V and 6 bases from J, the gap between germline ends came to 10 bases. The CDR3 nucleotides are TGTGCCAGCAGTTACGAGGGTCTTTCTGAAGCTTTCTTT. Translating it yields CASSYEGLSEAFF.

The CDR3 nucleotides are TGTGCCAGCAGCACAGGGATAGCCGGGGAGCTGTTTTTT. Protein sequence: CASSTGIAGELFF. The chain has TRBV2 and TRBJ2-2; D might be TRBD1 (6 bases). Germline V lookup: CDR1 SNHLY, CDR2 FYNNEI. Trimming shortened V by 6 bases and J by 6 bases, and 11 bases separated the two germline ends. This CDR3 contains 13 residues.

The CDR3, as DNA: TGTGCCTGGAGTGTATTACACGAGCAGTACTTC. Its translation is CAWSVLHEQYF. The chain has TRBV30 and TRBJ2-7; D not certain. This CDR3 comprises 11 residues. V lost 0 bases, J lost 5 bases, and 5 bases lay in between. Germline assignment: CDR1 GTSNPN and CDR2 SVGIG (reference sequence).

The V and J genes are TRBV11-2 and TRBJ1-6; D is ambiguous. Trimming took 2 bases from V and 8 from J, leaving 7 bases between them. Germline CDR1 and CDR2: SGHAT and FQNNGV. The CDR3 spans 13 residues. The CDR3 bases are TGTGCCAGCAGCTTAAGTTTGGATTCACCCCTCCACTTT. It codes for CASSLSLDSPLHF.

This clone was seen a few times. The CDR3 DNA reads as TGTGCCTGGAGTCAAGGGGCGAACTATGGCTACACCTTC. Protein sequence: CAWSQGANYGYTF. The rearrangement links TRBV30 to TRBJ1-2; TRBD1 might be the D (5 bases). This CDR3 is 13 amino acids long. Trimming removed 2 bases from V and 2 bases from J, with 9 bases in between. CDR1 is GTSNPN and CDR2 is SVGIG in the germline V gene (reference sequence).

The chain employs TRBV30 and TRBJ1-2, with D unclear. Trimming cost V 5 bases and J 0 bases, with 16 bases left between them. Germline V gene sequence: CDR1 GTSNPN, CDR2 SVGIG (reference sequence). This CDR3 contains 15 residues. CDR3 amino acids: CAWEPGPGANYGYTF. The CDR3 DNA reads TGTGCCTGGGAGCCTGGCCCCGGGGCTAACTATGGCTACACCTTC.

This rearrangement joins TRBV4-1 to TRBJ1-2; D is perhaps TRBD1 (6 bases). The V end was cut by 2 bases, the J end by 3 bases, with 10 bases between. The CDR3 contains 14 residues. The germline V gene has CDR1 MGHRA and CDR2 YSYEKL. CDR3 in amino acids: CASSQRTVDYGYTF. The DNA of the CDR3 is TGCGCCAGCAGCCAACGGACAGTCGACTATGGCTACACCTTC.